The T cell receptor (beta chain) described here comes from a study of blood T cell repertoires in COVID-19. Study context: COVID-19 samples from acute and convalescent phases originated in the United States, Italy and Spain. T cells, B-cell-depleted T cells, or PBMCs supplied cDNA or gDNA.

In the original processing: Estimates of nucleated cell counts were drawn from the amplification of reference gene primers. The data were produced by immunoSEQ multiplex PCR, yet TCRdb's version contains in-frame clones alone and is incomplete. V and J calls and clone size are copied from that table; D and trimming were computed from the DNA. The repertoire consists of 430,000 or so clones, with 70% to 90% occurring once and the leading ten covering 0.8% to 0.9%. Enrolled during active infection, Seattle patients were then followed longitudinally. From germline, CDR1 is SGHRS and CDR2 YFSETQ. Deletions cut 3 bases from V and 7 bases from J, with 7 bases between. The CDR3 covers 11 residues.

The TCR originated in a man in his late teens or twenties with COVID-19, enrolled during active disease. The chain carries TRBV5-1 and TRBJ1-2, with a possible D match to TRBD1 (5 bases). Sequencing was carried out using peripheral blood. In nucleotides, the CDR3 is TGCGCCAGCAGCTCAGGGCTTGGCTACACCTTC. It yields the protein CASSSGLGYTF.